This TCR beta chain was captured by sequencing in a study of CXCR3-negative and CXCR3-positive naive CD8 T cells. Overall study context: Across all libraries, TRB reads numbered some 140 million, with about 1.5 +/- 0.3 million in each library.

Germline V gene lookup returns CDR1 MGHRA and CDR2 YSYEKL. This CDR3 comprises 16 residues. 5' RACE with UMI labels generated the TRB cDNA libraries. With the 5' RACE reads reprocessed, TCRdb shows one record per CDR3 protein and no DNA. This sample's table has tens of thousands of distinct CDR3 sequences. This TCR derives from a human donor in good health. Some clones in this sample may be carry-over from other donors' samples. This chain joins TRBV4-1 and TRBJ2-7; with no DNA, the TCRdb D assignment of TRBD1 cannot be verified. The sequencing sample was made of memory CD8+ T cells from blood. CDR3 region: CASSQEPTGGGYEQYF.